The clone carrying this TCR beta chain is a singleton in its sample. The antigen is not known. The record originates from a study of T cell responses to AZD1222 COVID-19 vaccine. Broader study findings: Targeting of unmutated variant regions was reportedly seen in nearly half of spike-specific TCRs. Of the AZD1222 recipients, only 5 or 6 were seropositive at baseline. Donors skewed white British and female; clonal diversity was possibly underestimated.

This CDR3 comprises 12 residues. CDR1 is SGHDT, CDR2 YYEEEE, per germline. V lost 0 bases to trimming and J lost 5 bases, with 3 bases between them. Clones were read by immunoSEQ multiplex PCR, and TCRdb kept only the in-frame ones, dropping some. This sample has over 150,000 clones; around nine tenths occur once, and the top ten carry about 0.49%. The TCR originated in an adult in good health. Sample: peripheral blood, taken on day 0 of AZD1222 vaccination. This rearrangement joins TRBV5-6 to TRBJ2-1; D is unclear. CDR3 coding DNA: TGTGCCAGCAGCTTGGAAGACAATGAGCAGTTCTTC. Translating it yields CASSLEDNEQFF.